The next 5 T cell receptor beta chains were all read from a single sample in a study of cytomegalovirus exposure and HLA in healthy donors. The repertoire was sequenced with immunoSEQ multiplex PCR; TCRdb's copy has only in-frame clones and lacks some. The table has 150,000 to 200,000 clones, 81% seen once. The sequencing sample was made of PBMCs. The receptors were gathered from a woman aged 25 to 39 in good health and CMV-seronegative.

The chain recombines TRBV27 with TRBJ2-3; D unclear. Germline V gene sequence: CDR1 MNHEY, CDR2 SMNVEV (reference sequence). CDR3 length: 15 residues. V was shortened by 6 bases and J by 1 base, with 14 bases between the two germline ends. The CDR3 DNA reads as TGTGCCAGCAGCCCGGTGGTGCTTGGCACAGATACGCAGTATTTT. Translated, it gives CASSPVVLGTDTQYF.

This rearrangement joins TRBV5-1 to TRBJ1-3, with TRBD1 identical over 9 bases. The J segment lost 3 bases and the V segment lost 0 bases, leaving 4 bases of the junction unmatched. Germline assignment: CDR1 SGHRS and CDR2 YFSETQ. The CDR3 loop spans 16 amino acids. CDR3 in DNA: TGCGCCAGCAGCTTGGAGACAGGGGGAATTGGAAACACCATATATTTT. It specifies CASSLETGGIGNTIYF.

The CDR3 here is CASSLDASGVSNQPQHF. CDR3 bases: TGTGCCAGCAGTTTGGACGCCTCGGGGGTAAGCAATCAGCCCCAGCATTTT. The chain combines TRBV28 with TRBJ1-5, with D tentatively TRBD1 (5 bases). The CDR3 runs to 17 residues. The V and J ends lost 3 bases and 1 base respectively, with 16 bases between them. Per germline, CDR1 MDHEN and CDR2 SYDVKM.

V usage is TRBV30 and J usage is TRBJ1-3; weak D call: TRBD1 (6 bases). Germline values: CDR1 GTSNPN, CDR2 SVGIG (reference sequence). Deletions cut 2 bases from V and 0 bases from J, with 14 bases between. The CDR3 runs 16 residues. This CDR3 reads CAWSLLTGFSGNTIYF. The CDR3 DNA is TGTGCCTGGAGTCTATTGACAGGCTTCTCTGGAAACACCATATATTTT. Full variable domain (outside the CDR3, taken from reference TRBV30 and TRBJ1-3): SQTIHQWPATLVQPVGSPLSLECTVEGTSNPNLYWYRQAAGRGLQLLFYSVGIGQISSEVPQNLSASRPQDRQFILSSKKLLLSDSGFYLCAWSLLTGFSGNTIYFGEGSWLTVV.

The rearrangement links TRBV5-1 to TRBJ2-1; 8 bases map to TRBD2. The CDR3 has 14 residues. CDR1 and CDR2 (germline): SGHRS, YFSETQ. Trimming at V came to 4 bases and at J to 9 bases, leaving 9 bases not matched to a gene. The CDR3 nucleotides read TGCGCCAGCAGCCCTCGACCCGGGGGGGCTGAGCAGTTCTTC. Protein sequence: CASSPRPGGAEQFF.